These 8 T cell receptor beta chains were all obtained from the same sample, sequenced in a study of cytomegalovirus exposure and HLA in healthy donors. Researchers ran the PCR with 60 Vbeta and 13 Jbeta primers. Repertoires were generated with immunoSEQ multiplex PCR, while TCRdb's copy carries only in-frame clones and drops some. Among approximately 93,000 clones listed, about 79% were seen once. Sequenced input: PBMCs. The source of these receptors is a male donor in good health and CMV-seropositive.

This clone was recorded only once. V usage is TRBV19 and J usage is TRBJ2-7, with D unclear. Germline V gives CDR1 LNHDA, CDR2 SQIVND (reference sequence). This CDR3 is built from 13 residues. The V and J ends lost 3 bases and 1 base respectively, with 7 bases between them. Here the CDR3 DNA reads TGTGCCAGTAGTATCCCCGGTTCCTACGAGCAGTACTTC. Its protein product is CASSIPGSYEQYF.

The chain links TRBV27 to TRBJ2-7; 8 positions match TRBD1. There are 13 residues in the CDR3. V lost 5 bases to trimming and J lost 3 bases; unmatched junction nucleotides: 3. Germline V lookup: CDR1 MNHEY, CDR2 SMNVEV (reference sequence). CDR3 DNA sequence: TGTGCCAGCAGTCATGGACAGGGCTACGAGCAGTACTTC. It yields the protein CASSHGQGYEQYF.

This rearrangement joins TRBV5-1 to TRBJ2-3; D gene ambiguous. The ends were cut back, 1 base at V and 4 bases at J, with 10 bases in the middle. This CDR3 is built from 14 residues. Germline V gene data show CDR1 as SGHRS and CDR2 as YFSETQ. The CDR3 coding sequence is TGCGCCAGCAGCTTGCCCGGTGGGCCAGATACGCAGTATTTT. This sequence encodes CASSLPGGPDTQYF.

The rearrangement uses TRBV19 and TRBJ1-2, with D uncertain. Trimming left V 8 bases short and J 6 bases short, with 13 bases between. The CDR3 is 12 residues long. CDR1 and CDR2 from the germline V gene are LNHDA and SQIVND (reference sequence). CDR3 sequence (DNA): TGTGCCAGTGAGCGCGGTGGAGATGGCTACACCTTC. It specifies CASERGGDGYTF.

This chain uses TRBV9 with TRBJ1-1; a possible D gene is TRBD1 (6 bases). This CDR3 comprises 14 residues. The germline V gene has CDR1 SGDLS and CDR2 YYNGEE. The V end was cut by 4 bases, the J end by 8 bases, with 18 bases between. The CDR3 loop is CASSSRDTHGEAFF. The CDR3 bases are TGTGCCAGCAGCTCCCGGGACACTCATGGGGAAGCTTTCTTT.

This chain connects TRBV7-9 to TRBJ1-2, with 10 positions matching TRBD1. CDR3 size: 15 residues. Germline V gene data show CDR1 as SEHNR and CDR2 as FQNEAQ (reference sequence). The trim removed 4 bases at V and 8 bases at J, leaving 10 bases unmatched. The CDR3 nucleotides are TGTGCCAGCAGCTCACGGGACAGGGGAAAGGACGGCTACACCTTC. Amino acids: CASSSRDRGKDGYTF.

The rearrangement joins TRBV14 to TRBJ2-1; weak D call: TRBD2 (6 bases). CDR3 length equals 12 residues. V was pared by 2 bases and J by 14 bases, with 13 bases between. Germline V lookup: CDR1 SGHDN, CDR2 FVKESK. The CDR3: CASSQTGTSEFF. CDR3 sequence (DNA): TGTGCCAGCAGCCAAACCGGGACTTCGGAGTTCTTC.

This clone was recorded only once. The gene calls are TRBV19 and TRBJ1-1; unclear D gene. There are 13 residues in the CDR3. Per germline, CDR1 LNHDA and CDR2 SQIVND (reference sequence). Trimming removed 5 bases from V and 1 base from J, with 8 bases in between. The chain's CDR3 is CASSPPKNTEAFF. The CDR3 region has the DNA TGTGCCAGTAGTCCCCCAAAGAACACTGAAGCTTTCTTT.